This T cell receptor (beta chain) was documented in a study of beta chain features in type 1 diabetes. Study-wide results and limits: More deletions and fewer insertions at VDJ junctions were found in patients with type 1 diabetes. Researchers report that Type 1 diabetes patients had moderately but significantly shorter TCRB CDR3s across all four CD4+ subsets. Equally in patients and controls, PCR might preferentially amplify shorter templates.

The germline CDR1 and CDR2 sequences are SGHAT and FQNNGV. The CDR3 has 14 residues. The V end was cut by 4 bases, the J end by 7 bases, with 17 bases between. Expressed TCRB transcripts got sequenced, as all isolated RNA was reverse transcribed. Clones were read by immunoSEQ multiplex PCR, and TCRdb kept only the in-frame ones, dropping some. The sample gives 200,000 to 250,000 clones, roughly 13% of which show up once; just under 0.02% is in the top ten. This clone was picked up a small number of times. Antigen specificity is unknown. The V and J genes are TRBV11-2 and TRBJ2-7; D is perhaps TRBD1 (7 bases). Sequencing was carried out using naive CD4+ T cells from blood. The clonotype comes from a man aged 25-40 years with type 1 diabetes. CDR3 region: CASSSQGGQGEQYF. The CDR3 nucleotides are TGTGCCAGCAGCTCCCAGGGGGGCCAGGGAGAGCAGTACTTC.